Listed below are T cell receptor beta chains from one sample, sequenced in a study of shared clonotypes between healthy human individuals. Using immunoSEQ multiplex PCR, the repertoire was profiled, and TCRdb retains in-frame clones only, with some absent. The sample yields roughly 2.1 million clones, about 93% seen once. The sequencing input was naive CD8+ T cells from PBMCs. Source of these receptors: a man aged 18 to 30 in good health. Some clones in this sample may be carry-over from other donors' samples. Each CDR3 is given with its conserved first and last residue. D genes are given only for firm matches. Clone size is not always given. Where it is, it says once, few, many or a class for expanded clones.

j_call	clone_size	d_call	v_call	cdr3_length	cdr3_aa	cdr3_nt
TRBJ2-1	.	TRBD2	TRBV5-1	15	CASSLFSGVYNEQFF	TGCGCCAGCAGCTTGTTTAGCGGGGTTTACAATGAGCAGTTCTTC
TRBJ2-5	.	TRBD2	TRBV11-1	15	CASSQLAGVEETQYF	TGTGCCAGCAGCCAACTAGCGGGAGTGGAAGAGACCCAGTACTTC
TRBJ2-7	.	.	TRBV6-6	12	CASRERADEQYF	TGTGCCAGCAGAGAGAGGGCCGACGAGCAGTACTTC
TRBJ2-2	.	.	TRBV7-9	13	CATIAPNTGELFF	TGTGCCACTATAGCTCCGAACACCGGGGAGCTGTTTTTT
TRBJ2-3	.	TRBD1	TRBV5-4	15	CASSPFDRGEDTQYF	TGTGCCAGCAGCCCGTTCGACAGGGGGGAAGATACGCAGTATTTT
TRBJ2-7	.	TRBD2	TRBV11-2	16	CASSPDVSGRPYEQYF	TGTGCCAGCAGCCCCGACGTTAGCGGGAGACCCTACGAGCAGTACTTC
TRBJ2-7	.	TRBD2	TRBV28	14	CASSFRGVGYEQYF	TGTGCCAGCAGTTTCCGGGGGGTCGGGTACGAGCAGTACTTC
TRBJ2-3	.	.	TRBV7-2	17	CASSLERVSPYTDTQYF	TGTGCCAGCAGCTTAGAAAGGGTATCTCCTTACACAGATACGCAGTATTTT
TRBJ1-5	few	.	TRBV19	13	CASSFMGVQPQHF	TGTGCCAGTAGTTTTATGGGGGTTCAGCCCCAGCATTTT
TRBJ1-1	.	.	TRBV4-1	13	CASSHPSGTEAFF	TGCGCCAGCAGCCACCCCTCGGGGACTGAAGCTTTCTTT
TRBJ2-2	.	TRBD1	TRBV30	11	CATGETGELFF	TGTGCCACAGGGGAGACCGGGGAGCTGTTTTTT
TRBJ1-2	.	TRBD1	TRBV7-9	17	CASSPPGQGGISYGYTF	TGTGCCAGCAGCCCACCGGGACAGGGGGGAATTTCTTATGGCTACACCTTC
TRBJ2-1	once	TRBD1	TRBV5-4	16	CASSLRPGQGYNEQFF	TGTGCCAGCAGCTTGCGGCCGGGACAGGGCTACAATGAGCAGTTCTTC
TRBJ2-7	once	TRBD2	TRBV7-8	14	CASSLAGGSYEQYF	TGTGCCAGCAGCTTAGCGGGAGGGTCCTACGAGCAGTACTTC
TRBJ1-2	.	.	TRBV11-2	15	CASSLAPSRGIGYTF	TGTGCCAGCAGCTTAGCGCCCAGCAGGGGCATTGGCTACACCTTC
TRBJ2-7	.	.	TRBV14	15	CASSQGLSENYEQYF	TGTGCCAGCAGCCAAGGACTTTCAGAAAACTACGAGCAGTACTTC
TRBJ2-3	.	.	TRBV28	22	CASSQGQPGTRPFFTSTDTQYF	TGTGCCAGCAGCCAGGGACAGCCCGGGACTAGGCCATTCTTTACTAGCACAGATACGCAGTATTTT
TRBJ2-5	.	TRBD2	TRBV2	15	CASSVTSGSGETQYF	TGTGCCAGCAGTGTAACTAGCGGGAGCGGAGAGACCCAGTACTTC
TRBJ2-1	.	TRBD1	TRBV28	18	CASSFPSWGQGVRNEQFF	TGTGCCAGCAGTTTTCCGAGTTGGGGACAGGGGGTGAGGAATGAGCAGTTCTTC
TRBJ2-7	.	.	TRBV19	13	CASSITGFNEQYF	TGTGCCAGTAGTATAACAGGGTTCAACGAGCAGTACTTC
TRBJ2-5	once	.	TRBV25-1	16	CASSDPRPPPRETQYF	TGTGCCAGCAGTGACCCTCGGCCGCCGCCGAGGGAGACCCAGTACTTC
TRBJ2-2	.	TRBD2	TRBV5-1	20	CASSLERASGRSANTGELFF	TGCGCCAGCAGCTTGGAGAGGGCTAGCGGGAGGTCCGCGAACACCGGGGAGCTGTTTTTT
TRBJ2-1	.	TRBD1	TRBV29-1	15	CSVEGPGQVYNEQFF	TGCAGCGTTGAAGGTCCGGGACAGGTCTACAATGAGCAGTTCTTC
TRBJ1-3	.	.	TRBV9	14	CASSGVAPGNTIYF	TGTGCCAGCAGCGGGGTTGCCCCGGGAAACACCATATATTTT
TRBJ1-2	.	TRBD1	TRBV9	16	CASSARDRLVNYGYTF	TGTGCCAGCAGCGCCCGGGACAGACTCGTTAACTATGGCTACACCTTC
TRBJ2-7	.	TRBD2	TRBV9	14	CASSVGAGEGEQYF	TGTGCCAGCAGCGTAGGAGCGGGAGAGGGCGAGCAGTACTTC
TRBJ2-7	.	.	TRBV9	12	CASSGPGYEQYF	TGTGCCAGCAGCGGGCCAGGTTACGAGCAGTACTTC
TRBJ2-1	.	TRBD2	TRBV19	15	CASSKLAGGENEQFF	TGTGCCAGTAGTAAGCTAGCGGGAGGGGAGAATGAGCAGTTCTTC
TRBJ1-1	.	.	TRBV4-1	13	CASSPRPTDQAFF	TGCGCCAGCAGCCCCCGCCCGACGGACCAAGCTTTCTTT
TRBJ2-2	.	TRBD2	TRBV10-3	15	CAIYSGRANTGELFF	TGTGCCATCTATAGCGGGAGGGCCAACACCGGGGAGCTGTTTTTT
TRBJ2-7	.	TRBD1	TRBV5-1	15	CASSNSGTGGDEQYF	TGCGCCAGCAGCAACTCCGGGACAGGGGGGGACGAGCAGTACTTC
TRBJ2-1	once	.	TRBV5-1	16	CASMGGGRASHNEQFF	TGCGCCAGCATGGGGGGCGGGAGAGCGTCCCACAATGAGCAGTTCTTC
TRBJ1-2	.	.	TRBV28	16	CASRTNFGGRVDGYTF	TGTGCCAGCAGGACCAATTTTGGGGGGCGCGTCGATGGCTACACCTTC
TRBJ2-3	.	TRBD1	TRBV28	14	CASIHRGARDTQYF	TGTGCCAGCATCCACAGGGGAGCAAGAGATACGCAGTATTTT
TRBJ2-7	.	.	TRBV9	14	CASSVGQAAYEQYF	TGTGCCAGCAGCGTAGGACAGGCTGCCTACGAGCAGTACTTC
TRBJ2-1	.	TRBD2	TRBV5-1	19	CASSWYAGLAGVTYNEQFF	TGCGCCAGCAGCTGGTACGCGGGACTAGCGGGAGTTACCTACAATGAGCAGTTCTTC
TRBJ2-7	.	.	TRBV13	15	CASSSDSIDPHEQYF	TGTGCCAGCAGCTCCGACTCGATCGATCCCCACGAGCAGTACTTC
TRBJ1-4	.	.	TRBV16	14	CASRNRATNEKLFF	TGTGCCAGCAGGAACAGGGCTACTAATGAAAAACTGTTTTTT
TRBJ2-2	.	.	TRBV28	15	CASSRYRANTGELFF	TGTGCCAGCAGCCGATATCGGGCTAACACCGGGGAGCTGTTTTTT
TRBJ2-2	.	TRBD1	TRBV5-1	15	CASSLGTGGPGELFF	TGCGCCAGCAGCTTGGGGACAGGGGGCCCCGGGGAGCTGTTTTTT
TRBJ2-2	.	.	TRBV29-1	12	CSVVPNTGELFF	TGCAGCGTTGTGCCGAACACCGGGGAGCTGTTTTTT
TRBJ1-2	.	TRBD1	TRBV27	12	CAIPGQSYGWAF	TGTGCCATCCCGGGACAGTCCTATGGCTGGGCCTTC